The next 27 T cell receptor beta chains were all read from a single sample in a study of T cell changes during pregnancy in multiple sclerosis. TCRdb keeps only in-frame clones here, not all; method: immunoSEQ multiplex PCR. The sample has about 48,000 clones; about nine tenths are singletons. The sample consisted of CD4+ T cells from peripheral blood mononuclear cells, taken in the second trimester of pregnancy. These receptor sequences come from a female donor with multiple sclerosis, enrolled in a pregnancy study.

The CDR3 reads CASSYSLELNQPQHF. In DNA, the CDR3 is TGTGCCAGCAGTTACAGTTTGGAGCTAAATCAGCCCCAGCATTTT. The chain links TRBV6-5 to TRBJ1-5; D call uncertain. The V end was cut by 2 bases, the J end by 4 bases, with 12 bases between. CDR1 is MNHEY, CDR2 SVGAGI, per germline. The CDR3 covers 15 residues.

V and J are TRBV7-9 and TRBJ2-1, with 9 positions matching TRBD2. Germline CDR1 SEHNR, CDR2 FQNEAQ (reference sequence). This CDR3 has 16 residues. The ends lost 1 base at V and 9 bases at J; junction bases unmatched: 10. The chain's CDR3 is CASSLGSGSALTEQFF. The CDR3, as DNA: TGTGCCAGCAGCTTAGGTAGCGGGAGCGCATTAACTGAGCAGTTCTTC.

The CDR3 spells CASSGRLAEYEQYF. The CDR3 DNA sequence: TGCGCCAGCAGCGGCAGACTAGCGGAGTACGAGCAGTACTTC. This chain joins TRBV4-3 and TRBJ2-7; 9 bases map to TRBD2. The CDR3 is made up of 14 amino acids. V was pared by 5 bases and J by 4 bases, with 6 bases of the junction left unmatched. Per germline, CDR1 LGHNA and CDR2 YSLEER.

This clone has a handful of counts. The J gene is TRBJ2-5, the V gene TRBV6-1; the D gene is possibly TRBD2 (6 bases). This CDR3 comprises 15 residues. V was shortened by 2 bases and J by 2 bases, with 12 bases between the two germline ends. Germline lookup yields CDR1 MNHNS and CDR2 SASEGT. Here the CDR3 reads CASSEQEGLQETQYF. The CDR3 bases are TGTGCCAGCAGTGAACAGGAGGGCTTACAAGAGACCCAGTACTTC.

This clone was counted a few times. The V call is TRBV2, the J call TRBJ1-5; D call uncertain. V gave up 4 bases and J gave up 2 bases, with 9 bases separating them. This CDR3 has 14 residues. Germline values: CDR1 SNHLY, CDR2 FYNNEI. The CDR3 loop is CASSGDGGNQPQHF. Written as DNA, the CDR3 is TGTGCCAGCAGTGGAGACGGGGGCAATCAGCCCCAGCATTTT.

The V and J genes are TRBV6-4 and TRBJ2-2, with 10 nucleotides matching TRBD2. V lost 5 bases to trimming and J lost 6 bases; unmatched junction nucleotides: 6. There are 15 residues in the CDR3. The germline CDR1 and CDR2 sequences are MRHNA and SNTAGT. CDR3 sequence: CASSPIAGGPGELFF. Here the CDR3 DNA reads TGTGCCAGCAGTCCCATAGCGGGAGGACCCGGGGAGCTGTTTTTT.

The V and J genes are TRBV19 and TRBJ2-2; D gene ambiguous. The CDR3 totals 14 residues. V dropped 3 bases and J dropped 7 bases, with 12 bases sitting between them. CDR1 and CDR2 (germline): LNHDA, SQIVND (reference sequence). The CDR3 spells CASSIRTPRGELFF. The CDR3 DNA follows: TGTGCCAGTAGTATTCGAACGCCGCGCGGGGAGCTGTTTTTT.

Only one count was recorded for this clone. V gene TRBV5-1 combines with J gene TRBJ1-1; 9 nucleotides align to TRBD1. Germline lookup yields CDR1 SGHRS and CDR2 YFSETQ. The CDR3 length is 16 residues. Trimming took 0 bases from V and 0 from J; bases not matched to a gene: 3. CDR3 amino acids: CASSLGDRALNTEAFF. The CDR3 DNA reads TGCGCCAGCAGCTTGGGGGACAGGGCCTTGAACACTGAAGCTTTCTTT.

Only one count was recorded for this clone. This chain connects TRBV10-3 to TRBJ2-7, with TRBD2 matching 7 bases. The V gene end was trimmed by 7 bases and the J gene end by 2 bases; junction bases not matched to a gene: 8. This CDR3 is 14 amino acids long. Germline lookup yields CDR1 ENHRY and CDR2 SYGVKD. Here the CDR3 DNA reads TGTGCCATCAAGTCAGCTAGCGGTCCCTACGAGCAGTACTTC. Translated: CAIKSASGPYEQYF.

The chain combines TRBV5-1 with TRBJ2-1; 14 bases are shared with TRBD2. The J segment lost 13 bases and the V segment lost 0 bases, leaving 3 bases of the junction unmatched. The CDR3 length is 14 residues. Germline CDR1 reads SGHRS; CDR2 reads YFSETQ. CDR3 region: CASSLGGTSGRQFF. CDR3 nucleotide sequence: TGCGCCAGCAGCTTGGGGGGGACTAGCGGGAGACAGTTCTTC.

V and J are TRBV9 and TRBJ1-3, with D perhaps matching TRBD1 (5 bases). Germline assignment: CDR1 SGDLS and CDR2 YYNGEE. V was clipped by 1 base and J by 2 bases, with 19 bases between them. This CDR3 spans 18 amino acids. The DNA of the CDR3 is TGTGCCAGCAGCGTATCGGCCCAGGGCCGCCGTACTGGAAACACCATATATTTT. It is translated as CASSVSAQGRRTGNTIYF.

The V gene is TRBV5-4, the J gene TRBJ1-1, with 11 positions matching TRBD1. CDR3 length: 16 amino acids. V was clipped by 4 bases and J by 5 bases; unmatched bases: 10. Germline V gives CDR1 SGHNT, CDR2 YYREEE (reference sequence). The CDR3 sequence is CASSRDRGAVGTEAFF. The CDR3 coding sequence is TGTGCCAGCAGCCGGGACAGGGGGGCCGTCGGTACTGAAGCTTTCTTT.

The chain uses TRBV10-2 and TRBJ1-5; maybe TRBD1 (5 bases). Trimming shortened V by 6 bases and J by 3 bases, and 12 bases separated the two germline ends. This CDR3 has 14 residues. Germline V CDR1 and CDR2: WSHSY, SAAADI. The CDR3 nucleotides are TGCGCCAGCAGGGAAACAGGTCCCAATCAGCCCCAGCATTTT. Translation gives CASRETGPNQPQHF.

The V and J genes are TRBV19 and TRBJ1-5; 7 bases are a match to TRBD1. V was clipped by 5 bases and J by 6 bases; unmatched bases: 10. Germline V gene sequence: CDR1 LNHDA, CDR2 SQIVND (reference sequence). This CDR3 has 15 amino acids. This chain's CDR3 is CASSEGGGRSQPQHF. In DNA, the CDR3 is TGTGCCAGTAGTGAAGGAGGGGGCCGGAGTCAGCCCCAGCATTTT.

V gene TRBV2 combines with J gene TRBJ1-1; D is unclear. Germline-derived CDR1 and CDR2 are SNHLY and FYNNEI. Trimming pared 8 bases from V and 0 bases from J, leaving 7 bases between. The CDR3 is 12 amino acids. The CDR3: CASSEMNTEAFF. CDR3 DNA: TGTGCCAGCTCAGAAATGAACACTGAAGCTTTCTTT.

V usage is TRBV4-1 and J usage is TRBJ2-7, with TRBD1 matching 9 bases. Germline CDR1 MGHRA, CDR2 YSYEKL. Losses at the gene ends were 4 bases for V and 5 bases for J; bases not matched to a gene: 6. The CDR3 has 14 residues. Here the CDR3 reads CASSRDRVVHEQYF. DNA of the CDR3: TGCGCCAGCAGCCGGGACAGGGTGGTCCACGAGCAGTACTTC.

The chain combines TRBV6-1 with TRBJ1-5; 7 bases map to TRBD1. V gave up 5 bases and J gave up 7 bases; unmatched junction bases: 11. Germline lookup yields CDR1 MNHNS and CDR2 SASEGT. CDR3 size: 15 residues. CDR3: CASSRSQGNEQPQHF. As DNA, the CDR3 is TGTGCCAGCAGTCGTTCACAGGGGAACGAACAGCCCCAGCATTTT.

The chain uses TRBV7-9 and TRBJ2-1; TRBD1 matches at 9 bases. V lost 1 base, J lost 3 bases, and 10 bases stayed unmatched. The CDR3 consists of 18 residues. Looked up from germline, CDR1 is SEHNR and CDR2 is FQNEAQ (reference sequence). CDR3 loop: CASSLGKFTGQGYNEQFF. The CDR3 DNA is TGTGCCAGCAGCTTAGGAAAATTCACGGGACAGGGCTACAATGAGCAGTTCTTC.

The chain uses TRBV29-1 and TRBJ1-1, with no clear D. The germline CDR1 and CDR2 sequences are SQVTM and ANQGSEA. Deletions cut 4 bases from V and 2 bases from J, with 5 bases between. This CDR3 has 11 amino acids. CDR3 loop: CSVGSNTEAFF. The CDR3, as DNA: TGCAGCGTTGGCAGTAACACTGAAGCTTTCTTT. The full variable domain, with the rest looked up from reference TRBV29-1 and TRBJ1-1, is SAVISQKPSRDICQRGTSLTIQCQVDSQVTMMFWYRQQPGQSLTLIATANQGSEATYESGFVIDKFPISRPNLTFSTLTVSNMSPEDSSIYLCSVGSNTEAFFGQGTRLTVV.

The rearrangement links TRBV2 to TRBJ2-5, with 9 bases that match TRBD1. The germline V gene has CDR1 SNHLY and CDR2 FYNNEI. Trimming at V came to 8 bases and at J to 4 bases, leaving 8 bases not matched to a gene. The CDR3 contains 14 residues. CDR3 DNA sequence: TGTGCCAGCGACTGGGACAGGGTCGGAGAGACCCAGTACTTC. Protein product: CASDWDRVGETQYF.

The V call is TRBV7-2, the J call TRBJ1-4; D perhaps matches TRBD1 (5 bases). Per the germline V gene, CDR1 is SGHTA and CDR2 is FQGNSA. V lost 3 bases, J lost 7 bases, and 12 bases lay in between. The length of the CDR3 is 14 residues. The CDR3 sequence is CASSFFRDSEKLFF. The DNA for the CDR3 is TGTGCCAGCAGCTTTTTCAGGGATAGTGAAAAACTGTTTTTT.

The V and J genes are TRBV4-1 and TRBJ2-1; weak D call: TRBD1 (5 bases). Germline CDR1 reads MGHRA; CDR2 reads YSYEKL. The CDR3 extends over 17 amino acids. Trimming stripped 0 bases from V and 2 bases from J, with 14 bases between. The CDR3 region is CASSQEGHVVAYNEQFF. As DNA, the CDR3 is TGCGCCAGCAGCCAAGAGGGGCACGTCGTGGCCTACAATGAGCAGTTCTTC.

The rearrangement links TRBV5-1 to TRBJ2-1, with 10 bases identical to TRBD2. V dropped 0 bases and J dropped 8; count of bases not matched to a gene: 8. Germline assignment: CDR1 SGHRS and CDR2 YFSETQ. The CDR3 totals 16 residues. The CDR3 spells CASSLVSSGSKDEQFF. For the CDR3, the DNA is TGCGCCAGCAGCTTGGTATCTAGCGGGAGTAAGGATGAGCAGTTCTTC.

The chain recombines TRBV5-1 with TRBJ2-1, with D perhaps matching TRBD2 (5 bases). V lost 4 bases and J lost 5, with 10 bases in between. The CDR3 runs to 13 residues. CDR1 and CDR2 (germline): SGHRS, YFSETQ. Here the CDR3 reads CASSPTGDNEQFF. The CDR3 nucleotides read TGCGCCAGCAGCCCTACCGGGGACAATGAGCAGTTCTTC.

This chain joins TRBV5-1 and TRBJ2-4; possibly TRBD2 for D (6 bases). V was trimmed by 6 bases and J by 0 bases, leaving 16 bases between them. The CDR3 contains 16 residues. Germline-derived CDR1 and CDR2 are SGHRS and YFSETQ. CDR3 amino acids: CASIPPGGEAKNIQYF. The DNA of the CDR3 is TGCGCCAGCATCCCGCCCGGAGGGGAAGCCAAAAACATTCAGTACTTC.

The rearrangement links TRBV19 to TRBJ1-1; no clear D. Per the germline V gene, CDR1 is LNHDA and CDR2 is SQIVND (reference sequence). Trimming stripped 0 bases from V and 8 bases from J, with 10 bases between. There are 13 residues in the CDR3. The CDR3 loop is CASSIEGRGEAFF. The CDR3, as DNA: TGTGCCAGTAGTATAGAAGGCCGGGGAGAAGCTTTCTTT. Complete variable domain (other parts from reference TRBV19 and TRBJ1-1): DGGITQSPKYLFRKEGQNVTLSCEQNLNHDAMYWYRQDPGQGLRLIYYSQIVNDFQKGDIAEGYSVSREKKESFPLTVTSAQKNPTAFYLCASSIEGRGEAFFGQGTRLTVV.

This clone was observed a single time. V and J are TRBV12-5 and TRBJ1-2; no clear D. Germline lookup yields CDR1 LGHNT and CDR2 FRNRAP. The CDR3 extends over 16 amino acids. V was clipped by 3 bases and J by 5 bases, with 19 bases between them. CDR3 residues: CASGLPRASGSYGYTF. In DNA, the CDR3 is TGTGCTAGTGGTTTACCTCGGGCCAGCGGGAGTTATGGCTACACCTTC.